This T cell receptor beta chain was sequenced during a study of radiation and T cells in renal cell carcinoma (dated by TCRdb to 2018 to 2021). About the full investigation: Samples were obtained from a clinical trial, in which 15 Gy stereotactic body radiation therapy was delivered to primary renal cell carcinomas and nephrectomy was performed 4 weeks later. In total, about 53 samples, comprising roughly 25 tumors and about 27 peripheral blood samples, were subjected to TCR beta sequencing. In the 53 samples combined, 4,016,671 unique CDR3 nucleotide sequences were found, encoding 2.5 million or so unique CDR3 amino acid sequences.

TCR beta libraries were generated from genomic DNA with the immunoSEQ kit, following the manufacturer's recommendations. For library preparation, a first multiplex PCR was performed with proprietary primers, followed by a second PCR in which unique barcodes were added, and bead cleanups were performed after each round. Each sample batch included a kit-provided positive control reaction and a negative control reaction. The final libraries were assessed on an Agilent 4200 TapeStation D1000 ScreenTape, pooled by volume, and quantified by qPCR. Sequencing was performed on an Illumina NextSeq500 using a MidOutput 150-cycle cartridge, with 156 Read1 cycles, 15 Index1 cycles, and the kit custom primers. The pooled library was loaded at about 1 pM, with a roughly 22% PhiX control spiked in. In the authors' own workflow: The vendor-processed data were analyzed in R, and a clonotype was defined as all T cells that share the same CDR3 nucleotide sequence. In the clone abundance analyses, frequencies in each sample were normalized to that sample's 10,000 most abundant clones. Public T cell clones, which averaged fewer than five per sample, were excluded before analysis. A difference in abundance of at least 32-fold between compartments was used to define tumor-enriched and baseline blood-enriched clonotypes. A beta-binomial differential abundance model was used to identify clonotypes that were expanded or contracted between blood time points. Tumor-blood repertoire similarity was measured with the Baroni-Urbani and Buser coefficient, and groups were compared using two-tailed Wilcoxon tests in R. TCRdb provides this immuneACCESS table in a form limited to in-frame rearrangements. Some clones are lacking; in checked studies, under half of them reflect an unresolved V gene, and why the rest are absent is not known. V, J and clone size reflect that table, while D and trimming were determined from the DNA. In all, the sample holds 100,000 to 150,000 clones, and about four fifths of those were seen once. Of the sample, around 3% falls within the top ten clones.

As concerns this clone: It lacks a known antigen. No quality values exist for individual bases; no much larger clone is one base distant.

Reading the germline V gene gives CDR1 SGDLS and CDR2 YYNGEE. V gives up 0 bases and J gives up 2 bases, and the segment between their germline ends measures 11 bases. The CDR3 sequence holds 16 residues, the cysteine and phenylalanine included. The entry retains the CDR3 DNA only, 48 bases that are in frame from base 1. The intended sense of this specimen's time point label: baseline pretreatment blood. This specimen's treatment or condition label, interpreted: 15 Gy SBRT to primary tumor, nephrectomy 4 weeks later. To track tumor-enriched clonotypes, serial peripheral blood was sampled from radiation-treated patients at baseline and at 2 weeks and 4 weeks after SBRT. All patients had renal cell carcinoma with clear cell pathology. Genomic DNA for TCR sequencing was prepared using the QIAamp DNA Blood Mini Kit (Qiagen). The analyses included only samples that passed all quality control checks. Here is what the overall study found, with its caveats: Because the trial had a single-armed design, the trial could not examine how radiation dose or scheduling affected the TCR repertoire. In blood, the top tumor clonotypes increased from baseline to 2 weeks after radiation and then shrank by 4 weeks, which suggests a temporary expansion of tumor-resident clones. No pretreatment tumor biopsies were available, so the baseline intratumoral presence of clonotypes could not be determined. Dynamics of the blood repertoire were not tracked past 4 weeks after treatment.

This clonotype was sampled from an older woman with renal cell carcinoma. The sequencing used blood, collected from a patient whose treatment included radiotherapy and nephrectomy. This chain joins TRBV9 to TRBJ2-2, with TRBD1 perhaps the D gene, on 5 matching bases. The CDR3 protein: CASSVVGQPNTGELFF. The nucleotide sequence is TGTGCCAGCAGCGTAGTTGGACAACCTAACACCGGGGAGCTGTTTTTT.